The rows below give T cell receptor beta chains drawn from one sample of a study of identical twins. TCRdb recomputed calls from the 5' RACE reads with MiXCR, one row per CDR3 protein. The sample contains fewer than 550,000 distinct CDR3 sequences, 13% to 15% of which appear only once. These data also featured in a second study, about yellow fever vaccine responses in identical twins.

The sample taken for sequencing was CD4+ T cells sorted from blood. The receptors derive from a woman between 18 and 30 years old in good health. CDR3s include the opening cysteine and the closing phenylalanine or tryptophan. A D gene is named only where the DNA matches it firmly.

TRBD1	TRBJ2-1	TRBV2	CASSDTRGYEQFF
TRBD1	TRBJ2-1	TRBV24-1	CATSDAGTGTYNEQFF
TRBD1	TRBJ1-3	TRBV7-2	CASSFTGGSGNTIYF
.	TRBJ1-3	TRBV7-9	CASRVQNSGNTIYF
.	TRBJ2-2	TRBV11-3	CASSLGVSRDTGELFF
.	TRBJ1-1	TRBV3-1	CASSQGVNTEAFF
.	TRBJ2-1	TRBV24-1	CATSDPDSSSYNEQFF
.	TRBJ1-1	TRBV5-1	CASSLPGPTEAFF
.	TRBJ2-6	TRBV28	CASTLAGLPGGANVLTF
TRBD2	TRBJ2-1	TRBV6-2/TRBV6-3	CASSYLRGAGDLNEQFF
TRBD1	TRBJ2-5	TRBV25-1	CASSVIGTGQETQYF
TRBD1	TRBJ1-1	TRBV9	CASSVAGDRANTEAFF
.	TRBJ1-1	TRBV6-1	CASRMTPFGITEAFF
TRBD2	TRBJ2-5	TRBV4-1	CASSQNRLGLVMETQYF
.	TRBJ2-1	TRBV5-1	CASTGGGYNEQFF
TRBD1	TRBJ2-5	TRBV20-1	CSAIWTGKQETQYF
.	TRBJ1-5	TRBV6-1	CASRDNGNQPQHF
.	TRBJ2-1	TRBV11-3	CASSRNRDFNEQFF
.	TRBJ1-5	TRBV2	CASSDTNQPQHF
.	TRBJ2-1	TRBV29-1	CSVAPLTYNEQFF
.	TRBJ2-3	TRBV29-1	CSFSPGTDTQYF
TRBD2	TRBJ2-1	TRBV7-2	CASSLVGLAGDHNEQFF
.	TRBJ1-1	TRBV20-1	CSARSPLVGGTEAFF
TRBD2	TRBJ2-1	TRBV20-1	CSAIRAGYYNEQFF
TRBD2	TRBJ2-3	TRBV20-1	CSATGTSGRGLTDTQYF
.	TRBJ2-7	TRBV5-1	CASTPESGKTYEQYF
.	TRBJ2-2	TRBV10-3	CAVRTEANTGELFF
.	TRBJ1-5	TRBV5-8	CASSGAVDSNQPQHF
TRBD1	TRBJ1-1	TRBV3-1	CASSQGQGGASVAFF
.	TRBJ2-7	TRBV19	CASSAWETLADEQYF